A single sample gave rise to the 2 T cell receptor beta chains below, sequenced in a study of T cell clones after liver transplantation. TCRdb's copy holds only in-frame clones and misses some; the assay was immunoSEQ multiplex PCR. The sample yields under 20,000 clones, approximately 90% seen once. The sample in question was CD8+ T cells from blood, obtained 45 to 46 months after liver transplant. These receptors all stem from a human patient who received a liver transplant. Some of these T cells may belong to the graft donor.

V and J are TRBV6-5 and TRBJ1-1; D is ambiguous. Trimming pared 6 bases from V and 1 base from J, leaving 6 bases between. CDR1 MNHEY and CDR2 SVGAGI come from the germline V gene. The CDR3 is 12 amino acids. CDR3 sequence: CASSPSNTEAFF. The CDR3 DNA is TGTGCCAGCAGCCCCTCGAACACTGAAGCTTTCTTT.

Notes on this clone: This is likely a read error, given that the CDR3 carries no conserved phenylalanine or tryptophan at its end. The limits of the CDR3 on the DNA are not certain, so only TCRdb's listed CDR3 is given. This chain connects TRBV13 to TRBJ1-1. Germline V lookup: CDR1 PRHDT, CDR2 FYEKMQ (reference sequence). The CDR3 length equals 16 residues, ends included. The CDR3 region is CASSLASGGLGGFIEA.